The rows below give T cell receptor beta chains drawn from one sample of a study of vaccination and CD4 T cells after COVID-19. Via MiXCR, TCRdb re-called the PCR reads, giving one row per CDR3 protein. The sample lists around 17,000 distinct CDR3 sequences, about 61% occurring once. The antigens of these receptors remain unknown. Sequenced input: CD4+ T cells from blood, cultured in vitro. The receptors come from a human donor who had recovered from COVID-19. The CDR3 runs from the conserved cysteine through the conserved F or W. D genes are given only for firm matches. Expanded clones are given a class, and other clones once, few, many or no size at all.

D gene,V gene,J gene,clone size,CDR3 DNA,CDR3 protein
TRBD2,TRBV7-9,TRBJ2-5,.,TGTGCCAGCAACAAACTAGCGGGAGACCAAGAGACCCAGTACTTC,CASNKLAGDQETQYF
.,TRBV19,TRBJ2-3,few,TGTGCCAGTAGTATCGAGGGGTCGGGTAGAGATACGCAGTATTTT,CASSIEGSGRDTQYF
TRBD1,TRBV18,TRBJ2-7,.,TGTGCCAGCTCACCAGGACAGGGGGGAACCTACGAGCAGTACTTC,CASSPGQGGTYEQYF
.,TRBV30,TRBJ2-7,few,TGTGCCTTTGGTTCCTACGAGCAGTACTTC,CAFGSYEQYF
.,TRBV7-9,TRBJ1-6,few,TGTGCCAGCAGCTTAGCGCAGGGCGGAGGTTCACCCCTCCACTTT,CASSLAQGGGSPLHF
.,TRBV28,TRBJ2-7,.,TGTGCCAGCAAACGAGCGGGGACAAACCCCTACGAGCAGTACTTC,CASKRAGTNPYEQYF
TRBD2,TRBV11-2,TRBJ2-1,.,TGTGCCAGCAGCTTCAGCGGGGACAATGAGCAGTTCTTC,CASSFSGDNEQFF
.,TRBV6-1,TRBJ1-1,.,TGTGCCAGCAGTCGACTCGGGGGTAGCTACTCTGAAGCTTTCTTT,CASSRLGGSYSEAFF
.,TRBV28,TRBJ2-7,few,TGTGCCAGCAGGAACCCTACTAGCCTCTACGAGCAGTACTTC,CASRNPTSLYEQYF
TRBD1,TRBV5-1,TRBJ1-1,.,TGCGCCAGCAGCGTGGGACAGGGGACCACTGAAGCTTTCTTT,CASSVGQGTTEAFF
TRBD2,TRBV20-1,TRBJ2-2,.,TGCAGTGCTAGATCCCCCAGCGGGAGCTGGAACACCGGGGAGCTGTTTTTT,CSARSPSGSWNTGELFF
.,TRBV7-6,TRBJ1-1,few,TGTGCCAGCAGCATAACGGTGGGGGACACTGAAGCTTTCTTT,CASSITVGDTEAFF
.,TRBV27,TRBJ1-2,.,TGTGCCAGCAGTGGAACAGGGTCCTATGGCTACACCTTC,CASSGTGSYGYTF
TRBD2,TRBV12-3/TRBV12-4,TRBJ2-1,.,TGTGCCAGCACCAATAGGGAGGGTCGGGACAATGAGCAGTTCTTC,CASTNREGRDNEQFF
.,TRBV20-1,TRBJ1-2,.,TGCAGTGCTAGGCCTCCTCAGCCCTATGGCTACACCTTC,CSARPPQPYGYTF
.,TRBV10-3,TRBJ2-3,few,TGTGCCATCAGTGCGGGAGTAAAAGATACGCAGTATTTT,CAISAGVKDTQYF
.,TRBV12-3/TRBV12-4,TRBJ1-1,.,TGTGCCAGCAGTCCCTGGGGGGGGTCGAACACTGAAGCTTTCTTT,CASSPWGGSNTEAFF
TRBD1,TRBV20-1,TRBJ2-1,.,TGCAGTGCTCTCTTAACCGGGACAGGGGCGAACAATGAGCAGTTCTTC,CSALLTGTGANNEQFF
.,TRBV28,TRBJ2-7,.,TGTGCCAGCAGTCCGCCCTCCCGGCGGGACGAGCAGTACTTC,CASSPPSRRDEQYF
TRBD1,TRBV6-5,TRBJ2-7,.,TGTGCCAGCAGTTACTCCACAGGGGGTTTATACGAGCAGTACTTC,CASSYSTGGLYEQYF
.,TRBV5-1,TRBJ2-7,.,TGCGCCAGCAGCTTGGCCTCGGGCAGGTACTACGAGCAGTACTTC,CASSLASGRYYEQYF
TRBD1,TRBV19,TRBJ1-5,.,TGTGCCAGTAGTATCAGACCGGGACAGGCGCGAGGTCAGCCCCAGCATTTT,CASSIRPGQARGQPQHF
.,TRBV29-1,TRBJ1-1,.,TGCAGCCTCAAAGGTCTCTACACTGAAGCTTTCTTT,CSLKGLYTEAFF
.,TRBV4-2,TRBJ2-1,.,TGTGCCAGCAGCCAAGATTGGGCAGGGGTGAGCAATGAGCAGTTCTTC,CASSQDWAGVSNEQFF